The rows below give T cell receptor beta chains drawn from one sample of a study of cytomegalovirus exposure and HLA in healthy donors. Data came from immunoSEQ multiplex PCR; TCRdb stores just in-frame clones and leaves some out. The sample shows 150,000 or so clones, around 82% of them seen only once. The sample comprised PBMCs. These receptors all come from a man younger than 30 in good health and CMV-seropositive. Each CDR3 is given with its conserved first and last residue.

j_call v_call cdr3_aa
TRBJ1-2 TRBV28 CASSLGTGTTSNYGYTF
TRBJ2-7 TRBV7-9 CSSSSSGEQYF
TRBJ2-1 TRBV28 CASSPPGLLEGQFF
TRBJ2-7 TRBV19 CASNPGTHSYEQYF
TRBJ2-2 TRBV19 CASLRRLNTGELFF
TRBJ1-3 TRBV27 CASSLWGGQGRSSGNTIYF
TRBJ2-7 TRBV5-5 CAFASFTYEQYF
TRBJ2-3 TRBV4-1 CASSQDREYGTDTQYF
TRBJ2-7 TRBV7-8 CASSFTRDSSSYEQYF
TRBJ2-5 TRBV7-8 CASSLAGGVQETQYF
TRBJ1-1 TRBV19 CASGSGTGVTEAFF
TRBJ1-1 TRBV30 CAWNRQGEAFF
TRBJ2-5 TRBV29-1 CSVEYRGQETQYF
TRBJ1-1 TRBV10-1 CASTRDRGSEAFF
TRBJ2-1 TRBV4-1 CASSRSLAGGRNEQFF
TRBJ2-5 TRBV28 CASSITGGLETQYF
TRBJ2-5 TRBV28 CASTSGGPGETQYF
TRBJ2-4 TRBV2 CASSSGLENIQYF
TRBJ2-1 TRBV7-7 CASSLTPSREGRYNEQFF
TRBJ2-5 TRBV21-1 CASSKMTGGTQYF
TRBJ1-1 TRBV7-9 CASSHTGGGSEAFF
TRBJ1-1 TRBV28 CASIYHRGLYAEAFF
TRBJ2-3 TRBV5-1 CASSLGGLSSTDTQYF
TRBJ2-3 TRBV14 CASSPGSYFGSDTQYF
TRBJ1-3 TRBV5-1 CASSFSTGDSGNTIYF
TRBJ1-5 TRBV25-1 CASRESGPGNQPQHF
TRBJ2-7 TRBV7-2 CASRAPTGPSSYEQYF
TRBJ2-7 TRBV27 CASSSGRNYEQYF
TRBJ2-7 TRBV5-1 CASSRTGTGLREQYF